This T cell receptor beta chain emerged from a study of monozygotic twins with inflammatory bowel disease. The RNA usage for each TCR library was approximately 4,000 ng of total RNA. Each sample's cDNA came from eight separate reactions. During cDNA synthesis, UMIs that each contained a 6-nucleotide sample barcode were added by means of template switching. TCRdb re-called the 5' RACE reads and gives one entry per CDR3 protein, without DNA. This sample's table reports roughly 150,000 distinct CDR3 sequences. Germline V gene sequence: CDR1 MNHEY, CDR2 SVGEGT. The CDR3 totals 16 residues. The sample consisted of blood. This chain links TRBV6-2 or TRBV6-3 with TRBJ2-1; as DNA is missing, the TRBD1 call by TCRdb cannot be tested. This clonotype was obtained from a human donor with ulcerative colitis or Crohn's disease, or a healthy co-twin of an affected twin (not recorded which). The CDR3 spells CASSQTRQGASYEQFF.